A single sample is the source of the 30 T cell receptor beta chains below, sequenced in a study of technical replicates of blood from a few donors. Libraries were prepared by immunoSEQ multiplex PCR; TCRdb keeps only in-frame clonotypes and omits some of them. The table includes about 100,000 clones, around 95% detected once. Sequenced material: T cells isolated from PBMCs. These receptors all stem from a human donor in good health.

The rearrangement links TRBV27 to TRBJ2-2, with 7 nucleotides matching TRBD2. The CDR3 has 13 amino acids. CDR1 and CDR2 from the germline V gene are MNHEY and SMNVEV (reference sequence). V trimming: 6 bases; J trimming: 6 bases; junction bases outside the gene matches: 4. The CDR3 DNA follows: TGTGCCAGCAGCCGGGACTATGCCGGGGAGCTGTTTTTT. It translates to CASSRDYAGELFF.

The V and J genes are TRBV12-5 and TRBJ1-3; D is perhaps TRBD1 (5 bases). Germline V gives CDR1 LGHNT, CDR2 FRNRAP. The CDR3 runs 21 residues. Between the trimmed V and J ends, which lost 0 bases and 0 bases, there was a span of 24 bases. The CDR3 DNA reads as TGTGCTAGTGGTTTGGTACTTGGATTGTTTTCCGACAGCCGCTCTGGAAACACCATATATTTT. This translates into CASGLVLGLFSDSRSGNTIYF.

This clone is a singleton in its sample. The genes are TRBV5-4 and TRBJ2-5, with 16 bases that match TRBD2. The CDR3 length is 17 residues. The V gene end was trimmed by 0 bases and the J gene end by 5 bases; junction bases not matched to a gene: 4. Germline V CDR1 and CDR2: SGHNT, YYREEE (reference sequence). The CDR3 is CASSLGGTSGGAETQYF. CDR3 sequence (DNA): TGTGCCAGCAGCTTGGGTGGGACTAGCGGGGGGGCCGAGACCCAGTACTTC.

The CDR3 is CASSLTSGRGGEQFF. CDR3 DNA: TGTGCCAGCAGCTTAACTAGCGGGAGGGGAGGTGAGCAGTTCTTC. V usage is TRBV7-6 and J usage is TRBJ2-1; 13 bases are shared with TRBD2. The germline CDR1 and CDR2 sequences are SGHVS and FNYEAQ. The V gene end was trimmed by 2 bases and the J gene end by 9 bases; junction bases not matched to a gene: 4. CDR3 size: 15 residues.

The chain carries TRBV27 and TRBJ1-5; D ambiguous. V was shortened by 3 bases and J by 6 bases, with 9 bases between the two germline ends. This CDR3 region has 13 residues. Germline CDR1 and CDR2: MNHEY and SMNVEV (reference sequence). The CDR3 reads CASSFIIGQPQHF. CDR3 coding DNA: TGTGCCAGCAGTTTTATTATCGGTCAGCCCCAGCATTTT.

The chain couples TRBV5-6 to TRBJ2-4; TRBD1 agrees at 10 bases. The trim removed 4 bases at V and 6 bases at J, leaving 4 bases unmatched. Per germline, CDR1 SGHDT and CDR2 YYEEEE. The CDR3 totals 14 residues. CDR3 amino acids: CASSTGQGGNIQYF. CDR3 nucleotide sequence: TGTGCCAGCAGCACAGGACAGGGGGGAAACATTCAGTACTTC.

The chain combines TRBV14 with TRBJ2-1; D remains unclear. From germline, CDR1 is SGHDN and CDR2 FVKESK. The CDR3 loop spans 16 amino acids. Trimming shortened V by 0 bases and J by 1 base, and 10 bases separated the two germline ends. This CDR3 is CASSQDRILSYNEQFF. CDR3 sequence (DNA): TGTGCCAGCAGCCAAGATCGTATTTTATCCTACAATGAGCAGTTCTTC.

The rearrangement links TRBV11-3 to TRBJ2-3; D is uncertain. V was trimmed by 1 base and J by 2 bases, leaving 7 bases between them. The CDR3 has 14 amino acids. Germline loops: CDR1 SGHNT, CDR2 YENEEA. For the CDR3, the DNA is TGTGCCAGCAGCTTAGTCTATTTCACAGATACGCAGTATTTT. Its protein is CASSLVYFTDTQYF.

The chain uses TRBV4-1 and TRBJ1-3, with D uncertain. The CDR3 is 16 amino acids. Trimming stripped 4 bases from V and 2 bases from J, with 15 bases between. Germline V gene sequence: CDR1 MGHRA, CDR2 YSYEKL. The DNA of the CDR3 is TGCGCCAGCAGCCTAGAGTCCGGGAGGGCTGGAAACACCATATATTTT. Translated, it gives CASSLESGRAGNTIYF.

The chain employs TRBV30 and TRBJ1-2; 7 bases are shared with TRBD1. This CDR3 has 15 amino acids. The V segment lost 3 bases and the J segment 4 bases; nucleotides outside the gene matches: 11. CDR1 and CDR2 from the germline V gene are GTSNPN and SVGIG (reference sequence). This chain's CDR3 is CAWRAGTGAGYGYTF. In DNA, the CDR3 is TGTGCCTGGAGGGCAGGAACAGGGGCGGGCTATGGCTACACCTTC.

This chain joins TRBV9 and TRBJ2-1; TRBD2 might be the D (6 bases). Germline CDR1 and CDR2: SGDLS and YYNGEE. V gave up 0 bases and J gave up 1 base, with 8 bases separating them. The CDR3 has 15 residues. The CDR3 reads CASSVAGESYNEQFF. DNA for the CDR3: TGTGCCAGCAGCGTAGCGGGGGAGTCCTACAATGAGCAGTTCTTC.

J is TRBJ1-2 and V is TRBV28; no clear D gene. Germline V gene sequence: CDR1 MDHEN, CDR2 SYDVKM. CDR3 size: 13 residues. V gave up 6 bases and J gave up 4 bases, with 12 bases separating them. Written as DNA, the CDR3 is TGTGCCAGCAGCCTCTCCCCCGGCTATGGCTACACCTTC. It translates to CASSLSPGYGYTF.

The chain links TRBV30 to TRBJ2-1; weak D call: TRBD1 (5 bases). The ends were cut back, 8 bases at V and 5 bases at J, with 13 bases in the middle. The CDR3 sequence is 12 residues long. Germline V lookup: CDR1 GTSNPN, CDR2 SVGIG (reference sequence). CDR3 DNA: TGTGCCCTGGTATACAGGAACAATGAGCAGTTCTTC. It translates to CALVYRNNEQFF.

This chain connects TRBV4-2 to TRBJ2-6, with 11 bases lining up with TRBD2. CDR1 LGHNA and CDR2 YNFKEQ come from the germline V gene. The CDR3 extends over 18 amino acids. Trimming removed 3 bases from V and 2 bases from J; junction bases left unmatched: 6. The CDR3 bases are TGTGCCAGCAGCCAGCCGGGACTAGCGGTTGCTGGGGCCAACGTCCTGACTTTC. The encoded protein is CASSQPGLAVAGANVLTF.

This clone was seen only a few times. V and J are TRBV21-1 and TRBJ1-5. TRBV21-1 is reported as a pseudogene. The CDR3 totals 18 residues. The CDR3 sequence is CASSKVSHGGCINQPQHF. The DNA for the CDR3 is TGTGCCAGCAGCAAAGTGTCTCACGGGGGTTGCATCAATCAGCCCCAGCATTTT.

The V and J genes are TRBV5-1 and TRBJ2-7, with D perhaps TRBD1 (6 bases). CDR1 and CDR2 (germline): SGHRS, YFSETQ. V lost 3 bases and J 3 bases, leaving 16 bases between the germline ends. This CDR3 spans 15 amino acids. CDR3 DNA: TGCGCCAGCAGCTCTGGACAGACTTCAATCTACGAGCAGTACTTC. Its translation: CASSSGQTSIYEQYF.

The chain combines TRBV5-4 with TRBJ2-7; 9 positions agree with TRBD2. The CDR3 runs 17 residues. From germline, CDR1 is SGHNT and CDR2 YYREEE (reference sequence). V dropped 2 bases and J dropped 0; count of bases not matched to a gene: 9. The CDR3 loop is CASSLPPSGVSSYEQYF. For the CDR3, the DNA is TGTGCCAGCAGCTTACCCCCTAGCGGGGTGAGCTCCTACGAGCAGTACTTC.

The rearrangement links TRBV25-1 to TRBJ2-2, with D perhaps TRBD2 (7 bases). The V gene's germline CDR1 is MGHDK and CDR2 SYGVNS. This CDR3 has 15 residues. Trimming removed 3 bases from V and 5 bases from J, with 13 bases in between. This chain's CDR3 is CASSDSAGATGELFF. The CDR3 DNA follows: TGTGCCAGCAGTGATTCTGCGGGGGCTACCGGGGAGCTGTTTTTT.

The chain uses TRBV5-8 and TRBJ1-1, with 7 bases identical to TRBD1. CDR3 length: 14 amino acids. In germline, CDR1 is SGHTS, CDR2 YDEGEE. With V trimmed by 4 bases and J by 10 bases, 13 bases remained unmatched. This CDR3 is CASSTPGQTHIAFF. In DNA, the CDR3 is TGTGCCAGCAGCACCCCGGGACAGACCCACATAGCTTTCTTT.

This clone was observed a single time. The chain links TRBV13 to TRBJ1-4; TRBD1 might be the D (5 bases). Germline V gives CDR1 PRHDT, CDR2 FYEKMQ (reference sequence). This CDR3 spans 15 amino acids. Trimming shortened V by 5 bases and J by 0 bases, and 10 bases separated the two germline ends. DNA of the CDR3: TGTGCCAGCAGCGCGGGGACGGCAACTAATGAAAAACTGTTTTTT. This encodes CASSAGTATNEKLFF.

This chain joins TRBV29-1 and TRBJ1-5; D might be TRBD1 (6 bases). Germline-derived CDR1 and CDR2 are SQVTM and ANQGSEA. The CDR3 covers 14 residues. The ends were cut back, 5 bases at V and 0 bases at J, with 11 bases in the middle. The CDR3 reads CSVLDSTSNQPQHF. The CDR3 DNA reads TGCAGCGTTTTGGACAGCACTAGCAATCAGCCCCAGCATTTT.

The V and J genes are TRBV2 and TRBJ2-5; D is ambiguous. Germline V gene sequence: CDR1 SNHLY, CDR2 FYNNEI. This CDR3 region has 13 residues. The germline V and J ends were trimmed by 6 bases and 0 bases, with 8 bases remaining between them. The CDR3 protein is CASSQDYQETQYF. For the CDR3, the DNA is TGTGCCAGCAGCCAGGATTACCAAGAGACCCAGTACTTC.

This CDR3 is CASRGWTSGHTDTQYF. The CDR3 coding sequence is TGCGCCAGCAGGGGATGGACTAGCGGACACACAGATACGCAGTATTTT. The rearrangement joins TRBV4-1 to TRBJ2-3; 10 nucleotides agree with TRBD2. CDR3 length equals 16 residues. Germline V gene lookup returns CDR1 MGHRA and CDR2 YSYEKL. V lost 6 bases and J lost 2; bases outside the gene matches: 8.

The CDR3 protein is CASSLQAGQYYGYTF. Here the CDR3 DNA reads TGTGCCAGCAGCCTCCAAGCCGGACAGTACTATGGCTACACCTTC. The V call is TRBV7-2, the J call TRBJ1-2; the D gene is possibly TRBD1 (6 bases). Germline CDR1 is SGHTA and CDR2 is FQGNSA. Trimming stripped 5 bases from V and 3 bases from J, with 16 bases between. CDR3 length: 15 amino acids.

The rearrangement joins TRBV6-1 to TRBJ1-5; D gene ambiguous. The germline gives CDR1 MNHNS, CDR2 SASEGT. Trimming stripped 2 bases from V and 9 bases from J, with 23 bases between. This CDR3 region has 17 residues. The CDR3 here is CASSELSAQPPRAPQHF. Here the CDR3 DNA reads TGTGCCAGCAGTGAATTGAGCGCTCAACCCCCTCGAGCGCCCCAGCATTTT.

The rearrangement links TRBV18 to TRBJ2-1; possibly TRBD2 for D (6 bases). Germline V gene data show CDR1 as KGHSH and CDR2 as LQKENI. V lost 4 bases to trimming and J lost 7 bases, with 8 bases between them. The CDR3 loop spans 12 amino acids. CDR3 sequence (DNA): TGTGCCAGCTCACTAGGAGGGAATGAGCAGTTCTTC. Translating it yields CASSLGGNEQFF.

V usage is TRBV5-1 and J usage is TRBJ2-5; 8 nucleotides match TRBD2. V was pared by 2 bases and J by 4 bases, with 7 bases of the junction left unmatched. The CDR3 extends over 15 amino acids. Germline-derived CDR1 and CDR2 are SGHRS and YFSETQ. CDR3 residues: CASSFPTSGPETQYF. The CDR3 region has the DNA TGCGCCAGCAGCTTCCCCACTAGCGGACCAGAGACCCAGTACTTC.

J is TRBJ1-2 and V is TRBV28; 10 bases are shared with TRBD1. This CDR3 spans 14 amino acids. Germline V gives CDR1 MDHEN, CDR2 SYDVKM. The junction had 5 bases not matched to a gene; V was cut back by 5 bases and J by 5 bases. The CDR3 protein is CASSRDRGLYGYTF. In nucleotides, the CDR3 is TGTGCCAGCAGTCGGGACAGGGGACTGTATGGCTACACCTTC.

The rearrangement links TRBV2 to TRBJ2-4; possible D gene TRBD2, 6 bases. The CDR3 has 19 residues. The V end was cut by 6 bases, the J end by 0 bases, with 24 bases between. The germline gives CDR1 SNHLY, CDR2 FYNNEI. The CDR3 nucleotides read TGTGCCAGCAGCGCCTCCGGGAGAACCGGCGACCTAGCCAAAAACATTCAGTACTTC. Residues: CASSASGRTGDLAKNIQYF.

This chain joins TRBV6-5 and TRBJ2-7; 7 nucleotides agree with TRBD1. The germline V gene has CDR1 MNHEY and CDR2 SVGAGI. The V and J ends lost 7 bases and 3 bases, in that order; junction bases with no gene match: 12. The CDR3 contains 15 residues. In DNA, the CDR3 is TGTGCCAGCACACCGGGACAGACTTATCTCTACGAGCAGTACTTC. Translated: CASTPGQTYLYEQYF.